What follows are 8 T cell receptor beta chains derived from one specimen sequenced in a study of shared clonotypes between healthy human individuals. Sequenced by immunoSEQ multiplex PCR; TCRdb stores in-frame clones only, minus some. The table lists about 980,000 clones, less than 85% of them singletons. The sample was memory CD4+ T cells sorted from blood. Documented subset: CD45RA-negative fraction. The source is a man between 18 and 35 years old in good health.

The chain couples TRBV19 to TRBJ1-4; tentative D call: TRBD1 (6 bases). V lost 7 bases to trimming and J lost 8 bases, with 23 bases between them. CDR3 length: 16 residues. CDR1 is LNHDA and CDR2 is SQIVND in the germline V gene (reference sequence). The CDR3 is CASNGDKKLVWEKLFF. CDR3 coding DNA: TGTGCCAGTAACGGGGACAAAAAATTGGTGTGGGAAAAACTGTTTTTT.

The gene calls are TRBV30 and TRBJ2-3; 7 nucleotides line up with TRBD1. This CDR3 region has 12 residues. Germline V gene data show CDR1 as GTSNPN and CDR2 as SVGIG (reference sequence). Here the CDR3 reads CGATQGTDTQYF. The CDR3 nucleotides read TGTGGCGCCACACAGGGGACAGATACGCAGTATTTT.

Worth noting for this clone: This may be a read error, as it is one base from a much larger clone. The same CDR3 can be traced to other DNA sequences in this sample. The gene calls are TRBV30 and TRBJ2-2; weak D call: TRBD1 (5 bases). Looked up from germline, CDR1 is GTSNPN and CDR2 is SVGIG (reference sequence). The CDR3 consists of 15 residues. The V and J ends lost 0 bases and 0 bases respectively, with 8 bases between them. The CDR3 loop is CAWSVSRANTGELFF. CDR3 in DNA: TGTGCCTGGAGTGTAAGCAGGGCGAACACCGGGGAGCTGTTTTTT.

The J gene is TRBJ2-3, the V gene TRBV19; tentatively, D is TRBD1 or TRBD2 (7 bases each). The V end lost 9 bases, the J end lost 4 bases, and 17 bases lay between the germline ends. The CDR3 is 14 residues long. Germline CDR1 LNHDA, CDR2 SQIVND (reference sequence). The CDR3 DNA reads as TGTGCCAGCAGGGGGGAGGGCCTCGCAGATACGCAGTATTTT. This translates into CASRGEGLADTQYF.

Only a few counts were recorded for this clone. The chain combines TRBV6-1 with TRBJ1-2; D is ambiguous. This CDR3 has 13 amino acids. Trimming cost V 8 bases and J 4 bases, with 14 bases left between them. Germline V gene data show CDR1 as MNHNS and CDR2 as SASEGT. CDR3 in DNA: TGTGCCAGCGGTCAAGGGTCCATCTATGGCTACACCTTC. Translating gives CASGQGSIYGYTF.

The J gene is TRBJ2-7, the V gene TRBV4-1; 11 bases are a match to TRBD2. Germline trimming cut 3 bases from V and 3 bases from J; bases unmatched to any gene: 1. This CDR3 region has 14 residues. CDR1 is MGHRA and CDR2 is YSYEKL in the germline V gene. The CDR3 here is CASSHGTSGYEQYF. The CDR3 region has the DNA TGCGCCAGCAGCCACGGGACTAGCGGCTACGAGCAGTACTTC.

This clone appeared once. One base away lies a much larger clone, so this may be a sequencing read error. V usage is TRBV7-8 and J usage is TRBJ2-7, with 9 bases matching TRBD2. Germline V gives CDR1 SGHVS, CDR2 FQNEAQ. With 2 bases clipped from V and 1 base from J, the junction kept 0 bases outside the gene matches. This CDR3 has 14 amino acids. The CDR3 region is CASSLTSGSYEQYF. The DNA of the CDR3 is TGTGCCAGCAGCTTAACTAGCGGGTCCTACGAGCAGTACTTC. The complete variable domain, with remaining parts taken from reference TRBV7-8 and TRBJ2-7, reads GAGVSQSPRYKVAKRGQDVALRCDPISGHVSLFWYQQALGQGPEFLTYFQNEAQLDKSGLPSDRFFAERPEGSVSTLKIQRTQQEDSAVYLCASSLTSGSYEQYFGPGTRLTVT.

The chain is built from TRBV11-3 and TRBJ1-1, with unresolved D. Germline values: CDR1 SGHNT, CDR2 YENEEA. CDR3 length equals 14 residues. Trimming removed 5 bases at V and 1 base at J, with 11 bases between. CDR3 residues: CASSPGSENTEAFF. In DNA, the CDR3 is TGTGCCAGCAGCCCTGGTTCCGAGAACACTGAAGCTTTCTTT.